The next 28 T cell receptor beta chains were all read from a single sample in a study of CD8 T cells in Susac syndrome (dated by TCRdb to the late 2010s). Receptor libraries were prepared by the immunoSEQ multiplex PCR assay. RNA was extracted with the RNeasy kit and roughly 0.5 to 1 ug was reverse transcribed using random hexamers. TCRdb's own reprocessing of the public reads used fastp at Q25 and MiXCR and kept productive beta chains. A single entry per CDR3 protein holds the most common genes and DNA from its merged rows. For this sample there are about 83,000 distinct CDR3 sequences; about 96% appear just once. The ten largest clones capture around 0.41% of the sample. Sample: CD8+ T cells from PBMCs. All receptors come from a human donor with Susac syndrome.

This rearrangement joins TRBV6-4 to TRBJ2-3; possible D gene TRBD2, 6 bases. Trimming removed 2 bases from V and 6 bases from J, with 9 bases in between. The CDR3 totals 13 residues. The germline gives CDR1 MRHNA, CDR2 SNTAGT. In DNA, the CDR3 is TGTGCCAGCAGTGACGGGGGGTCTGATACGCAGTATTTT. Its translation: CASSDGGSDTQYF.

The rearrangement joins TRBV29-1 to TRBJ2-7; D is possibly TRBD1 (7 bases). CDR1 is SQVTM, CDR2 ANQGSEA, per germline. Trimming stripped 3 bases from V and 3 bases from J, with 21 bases between. The CDR3 has 16 residues. The CDR3 reads CSVESPWQGGDYEQYF. The DNA of the CDR3 is TGCAGCGTTGAGAGCCCCTGGCAGGGGGGAGACTACGAGCAGTACTTC.

This chain uses TRBV23-1 with TRBJ2-5; D unresolved. TRBV23-1 is annotated as an ORF whose role is uncertain. The length of the CDR3 is 10 residues. The ends were cut back, 11 bases at V and 5 bases at J, with 9 bases in the middle. The DNA of the CDR3 is TGCGCCGGTGGTGGTGAGACCCAGTACTTC. Its protein is CAGGGETQYF.

About this clonotype: The junction differs from germline at one of its ends, possibly a read error. This chain uses TRBV15 with TRBJ2-5; D call uncertain. Looked up from germline, CDR1 is LNHNV and CDR2 is YYDKDF (reference sequence). The CDR3 consists of 12 residues. The CDR3 coding sequence is TGTGCCACTAGGACGGTCCAAGAAACCCAGTACTTC. Translated, it gives CATRTVQETQYF. The entire variable domain, with the rest obtained from reference TRBV15 and TRBJ2-5, is as follows: DAMVIQNPRYQVTQFGKPVTLSCSQTLNHNVMYWYQQKSSQAPKLLFHYYDKDFNNEADTPDNFQSRRPNTSFCFLDIRSPGLGDTAMYLCATRTVQETQYFGPGTRLLVL.

The chain recombines TRBV15 with TRBJ1-2; no clear D gene. The CDR3 runs to 11 residues. Trimming cost V 0 bases and J 13 bases, with 9 bases left between them. CDR1 is LNHNV and CDR2 is YYDKDF in the germline V gene (reference sequence). The CDR3, as DNA: TGTGCCACCAGCAGAGAGGGTGTTCGCACCTTC. Its protein is CATSREGVRTF.

The gene calls are TRBV14 and TRBJ1-1; 11 positions match TRBD1. Germline V gene data show CDR1 as SGHDN and CDR2 as FVKESK. The CDR3 spans 15 residues. V was clipped by 4 bases and J by 5 bases; unmatched bases: 6. The CDR3 bases are TGTGCCAGCAGCCCTTGGGACAGGGGGGATACTGAAGCTTTCTTT. The encoded protein is CASSPWDRGDTEAFF.

The rearrangement uses TRBV19 and TRBJ1-2; TRBD1 matches 8 bases. The trim removed 6 bases at V and 4 bases at J, leaving 19 bases unmatched. The CDR3 consists of 18 residues. The germline V gene encodes CDR1 LNHDA and CDR2 SQIVND (reference sequence). In DNA, the CDR3 is TGTGCCAGTAGATCCTCCATCCATCCCCGCGACAGGGGCTATGGCTACACCTTC. It specifies CASRSSIHPRDRGYGYTF.

The rearrangement uses TRBV29-1 and TRBJ1-1; unclear D gene. The length of the CDR3 is 11 residues. V lost 7 bases to trimming and J lost 4 bases, with 10 bases between them. Germline CDR1 SQVTM, CDR2 ANQGSEA. For the CDR3, the DNA is TGCAGCGGCGAGGGTCGCACTGAAGCTTTCTTT. It is translated as CSGEGRTEAFF.

V usage is TRBV20-1 and J usage is TRBJ2-1, with TRBD2 as a possible D gene (5 bases). The V end was cut by 3 bases, the J end by 6 bases, with 9 bases between. This CDR3 region has 12 residues. CDR1 and CDR2 from the germline V gene are DFQATT and SNEGSKA (reference sequence). The CDR3 region has the DNA TGCAGTGCTAGTTATACTAGCAATGAGCAGTTCTTC. Its protein is CSASYTSNEQFF.

This sequence joins TRBV9 and TRBJ1-1, with a possible D match to TRBD1 (6 bases). CDR1 and CDR2 from the germline V gene are SGDLS and YYNGEE. The length of the CDR3 is 17 residues. V shed 3 bases and J shed 0 bases, with 18 bases lying between them. The DNA of the CDR3 is TGTGCCAGCAGCGAGATTCTGACGGGACAACTGAACACTGAAGCTTTCTTT. Translation: CASSEILTGQLNTEAFF. The entire variable domain, with the rest obtained from reference TRBV9 and TRBJ1-1, is as follows: DSGVTQTPKHLITATGQRVTLRCSPRSGDLSVYWYQQSLDQGLQFLIQYYNGEERAKGNILERFSAQQFPDLHSELNLSSLELGDSALYFCASSEILTGQLNTEAFFGQGTRLTVV.

The rearrangement joins TRBV29-1 to TRBJ2-2, with D maybe TRBD1 (6 bases). CDR1 and CDR2 (germline): SQVTM, ANQGSEA. The CDR3 covers 14 residues. V was shortened by 7 bases and J by 6 bases, with 18 bases between the two germline ends. Here the CDR3 DNA reads TGCAGCGGGGTCACAGGGCTTAAGGCCGGGGAGCTGTTTTTT. This codes for CSGVTGLKAGELFF.

J is TRBJ2-7 and V is TRBV4-3, with 7 bases matching TRBD1. This CDR3 comprises 16 residues. V shed 3 bases, J shed 0 bases, and the junction held 8 bases outside the gene matches. Germline assignment: CDR1 LGHNA and CDR2 YSLEER. DNA of the CDR3: TGCGCCAGCAGCCAGAGAGCCGGGACAGCCTCCTACGAGCAGTACTTC. Protein product: CASSQRAGTASYEQYF.

This chain connects TRBV30 to TRBJ2-1; D may match TRBD1 or TRBD2 (7 bases each). V dropped 8 bases and J dropped 7 bases, with 21 bases sitting between them. The CDR3 is 14 amino acids. The V gene's germline CDR1 is GTSNPN and CDR2 SVGIG (reference sequence). In DNA, the CDR3 is TGTGCCCACCAGGGGGGAGGGCCTCGAAATGAGCAGTTCTTC. This translates into CAHQGGGPRNEQFF.

The chain employs TRBV6-5 and TRBJ2-1; tentative D call: TRBD2 (6 bases). CDR1 MNHEY and CDR2 SVGAGI come from the germline V gene. Trimming cost V 10 bases and J 8 bases, with 21 bases left between them. The CDR3 extends over 14 amino acids. In DNA form, the CDR3 reads TGTGCCACATCGCCCGGGACTCCCAGGGATGAGCAGTTCTTC. This sequence encodes CATSPGTPRDEQFF.

The chain carries TRBV20-1 and TRBJ2-1; TRBD2 aligns across 14 bases. Germline values: CDR1 DFQATT, CDR2 SNEGSKA (reference sequence). The CDR3 runs to 17 residues. The V and J ends lost 6 bases and 0 bases, in that order; junction bases with no gene match: 7. Written as DNA, the CDR3 is TGCAGTGCCCCAGGGACTAGCGGGAGCAGCTCCTACAATGAGCAGTTCTTC. Protein sequence: CSAPGTSGSSSYNEQFF.

The V call is TRBV29-1, the J call TRBJ1-5, with 8 bases that match TRBD1. V trimming: 5 bases; J trimming: 6 bases; junction bases outside the gene matches: 6. Germline CDR1 and CDR2: SQVTM and ANQGSEA. CDR3 length: 13 residues. CDR3 in amino acids: CSVSQGAGQPQHF. The CDR3, as DNA: TGCAGCGTTTCGCAGGGGGCAGGTCAGCCCCAGCATTTT.

The chain combines TRBV24-1 with TRBJ2-2; unclear D gene. V dropped 0 bases and J dropped 5 bases, with 12 bases sitting between them. Germline-derived CDR1 and CDR2 are KGHDR and SFDVKD. This CDR3 region has 16 residues. The DNA of the CDR3 is TGTGCCACCAGTGATTTGCCAAGGGAACGGACCGGGGAGCTGTTTTTT. It yields the protein CATSDLPRERTGELFF.

The chain couples TRBV7-9 to TRBJ2-1, with TRBD2 identical over 11 bases. The V and J ends lost 5 bases and 10 bases, in that order; junction bases with no gene match: 4. Germline V lookup: CDR1 SEHNR, CDR2 FQNEAQ (reference sequence). There are 13 residues in the CDR3. The CDR3 region has the DNA TGTGCCAGCAGCCGACCTAGCGGGAGGGAGCAGTTCTTC. It translates to CASSRPSGREQFF.

The chain carries TRBV7-6 and TRBJ2-7; possibly TRBD2 for D (6 bases). CDR3 length: 14 residues. V was pared by 3 bases and J by 2 bases, with 11 bases between. Per the germline V gene, CDR1 is SGHVS and CDR2 is FNYEAQ. The CDR3 sequence is CASSLGDSPYEQYF. In DNA form, the CDR3 reads TGTGCCAGCAGCTTGGGGGACTCCCCCTACGAGCAGTACTTC.

The chain joins TRBV15 to TRBJ2-5; D gene uncertain. Trimming removed 5 bases from V and 2 bases from J, with 12 bases in between. The CDR3 has 14 amino acids. Germline CDR1 LNHNV, CDR2 YYDKDF (reference sequence). CDR3 DNA sequence: TGTGCCACCAGCTCCCCCGGGCAACAAGAGACCCAGTACTTC. It yields the protein CATSSPGQQETQYF.

This chain links TRBV4-3 with TRBJ2-3; possibly TRBD2 for D (6 bases). This CDR3 is built from 18 residues. Trimming took 0 bases from V and 0 from J, leaving 16 bases between them. Germline V gene sequence: CDR1 LGHNA, CDR2 YSLEER. DNA for the CDR3: TGCGCCAGCAGCCAAGACCCCCTAGCGAGGTCTAGCACAGATACGCAGTATTTT. Its translation: CASSQDPLARSSTDTQYF.

The chain links TRBV14 to TRBJ1-2; TRBD1 matches 9 bases. After removal of 8 bases from V and 4 bases from J, the junction contained 11 bases not matched to a gene. The CDR3 consists of 15 residues. CDR1 is SGHDN, CDR2 FVKESK, per germline. Written as DNA, the CDR3 is TGTGCCAGCCAACCCACCGGGACAGGGCTCTATGGCTACACCTTC. Protein product: CASQPTGTGLYGYTF.

This clonotype appeared once. The chain joins TRBV20-1 to TRBJ2-7; 7 bases fit TRBD2. Trimming took 7 bases from V and 3 from J; bases not matched to a gene: 15. CDR3 length: 15 amino acids. Germline V CDR1 and CDR2: DFQATT, SNEGSKA (reference sequence). DNA of the CDR3: TGCAGTGTTCCAACAAGGACTAGAACCTACTACGAGCAGTACTTC. Translated: CSVPTRTRTYYEQYF.

This chain joins TRBV2 and TRBJ2-1; TRBD2 aligns across 10 bases. V shed 2 bases, J shed 6 bases, and the junction held 1 base outside the gene matches. The V gene's germline CDR1 is SNHLY and CDR2 FYNNEI. The CDR3 length is 14 residues. In nucleotides, the CDR3 is TGTGCCAGCAGTGAACTAGCGGGAGTCAATGAGCAGTTCTTC. It specifies CASSELAGVNEQFF.

The chain has TRBV12-3 or TRBV12-4 and TRBJ1-5; D unclear. V was pared by 3 bases and J by 6 bases, with 9 bases between. CDR3 length equals 13 residues. The CDR3 region is CASSLGLGQPQHF. DNA for the CDR3: TGTGCCAGCAGTTTGGGGTTGGGTCAGCCCCAGCATTTT.

The rearrangement uses TRBV27 and TRBJ2-1, with D possibly TRBD2 on 7 matching bases. The germline CDR1 and CDR2 sequences are MNHEY and SMNVEV (reference sequence). The CDR3 extends over 12 amino acids. V was cut by 7 bases and J by 6 bases, with 10 bases left in between. The CDR3 coding sequence is TGTGCCAGCACTGGGGGGGCCAATGAGCAGTTCTTC. Residues: CASTGGANEQFF.

The chain links TRBV12-5 to TRBJ2-1; maybe TRBD2 (7 bases). The CDR3 runs to 15 residues. Germline V lookup: CDR1 LGHNT, CDR2 FRNRAP. The V end lost 7 bases, the J end lost 4 bases, and 17 bases lay between the germline ends. The CDR3 sequence: CASAMGGGGYNEQFF. The CDR3 region has the DNA TGTGCTAGTGCCATGGGGGGAGGGGGTTACAATGAGCAGTTCTTC.

The chain links TRBV13 to TRBJ2-4, with a weak D call TRBD1 (8 bases). Germline V CDR1 and CDR2: PRHDT, FYEKMQ (reference sequence). The CDR3 runs to 15 residues. V dropped 5 bases and J dropped 3 bases, with 14 bases sitting between them. The CDR3 DNA follows: TGTGCCAGCAGCGCGACAGGGGAGGGCAAAAACATTCAGTACTTC. This translates into CASSATGEGKNIQYF.